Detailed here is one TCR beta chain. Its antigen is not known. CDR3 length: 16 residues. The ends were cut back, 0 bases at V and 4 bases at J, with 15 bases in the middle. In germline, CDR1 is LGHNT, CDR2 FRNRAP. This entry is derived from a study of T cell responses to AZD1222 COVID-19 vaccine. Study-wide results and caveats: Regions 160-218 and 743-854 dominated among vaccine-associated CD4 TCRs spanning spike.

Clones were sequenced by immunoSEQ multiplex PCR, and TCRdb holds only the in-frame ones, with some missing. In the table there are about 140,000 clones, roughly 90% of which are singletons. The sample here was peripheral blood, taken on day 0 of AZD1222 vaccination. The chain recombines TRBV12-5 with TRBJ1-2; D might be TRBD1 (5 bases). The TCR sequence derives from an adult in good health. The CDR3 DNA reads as TGTGCTAGTGGTTTGGTGGCAGGGTCGAAACTCTATGGCTACACCTTC. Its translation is CASGLVAGSKLYGYTF.